One sample yielded the 17 T cell receptor beta chains listed below, sequenced in a study of tissue T cells after allogeneic stem cell transplantation. Noted time point: mouse harvest day 7 after allogeneic transplant. Each mouse received 10^7 T-cell-depleted marrow cells plus 10^6 splenic CD5+ T cells by tail vein. Profiled with immunoSEQ multiplex PCR; TCRdb holds only in-frame clones, not every one. The sample contains some 5,000 clones, roughly half of which appear only once. Specimen: gut tissue. These receptors all stem from a female BALB/c mouse given C57BL/6 T cells with graft-versus-host disease after an allogeneic hematopoietic cell transplant.

To note about this clone: Here the gene names and germline are mouse. The CDR3 DNA, read in part, is TGTGCCAGCAGTCTGCAGAATTCTGGAAATACGCTCTAT. Its protein product is CASSLQNSGNTLY. The whole CDR3 protein is CASSLQNSGNTLYF. The V call is TRBV26, the J call TRBJ1-3; D unresolved. The read is 1 residue too short to cover the CDR3 end, so that end is filled in from the germline J gene. Germline values: CDR1 KGHPV, CDR2 FQNQEV (reference sequence). This CDR3 is built from 14 residues. Trimming shortened V by 2 bases and J by 0 bases, and 5 bases separated the two germline ends.

Turning to this clone: Gene names and germline refer to mouse. The missing CDR3 end, 1 residue past where the read stops, is filled in from the germline J gene. The chain has TRBV2 and TRBJ1-4; D unresolved. V gave up 2 bases and J gave up 4 bases, with 5 bases separating them. The CDR3 length is 13 residues. From germline, CDR1 is LGHNA and CDR2 YSYQKL. The DNA read from the CDR3 is TGTGCCAGCAGCCAAATCGGCAACGAAAGATTATTT. Translation: CASSQIGNERLF. The whole CDR3 reads CASSQIGNERLFF.

This clone was counted between two and nine times. Gene names are the mouse ones. The CDR3 end is not reached by the read, which stops 1 residue before it; the germline J gene fills it in. V and J are TRBV26 and TRBJ2-2; a possible D gene is TRBD2 (6 bases). CDR1 is KGHPV and CDR2 is FQNQEV in the germline V gene (reference sequence). V was clipped by 2 bases and J by 1 base, with 8 bases between them. CDR3 length equals 15 residues. The sequenced CDR3 bases are TGTGCCAGCAGTCTGGGGGGGTTAAACACCGGGCAGCTCTAC. It is translated as CASSLGGLNTGQLY. Given in full, the CDR3 is CASSLGGLNTGQLYF.

This clone was counted between two and nine times. Gene names denote mouse genes. CDR3 DNA (partial): TGTGCCAGCAGTCCGGGACAGGGGGCAGAAACGCTGTAT. It yields the protein CASSPGQGAETLY. The whole CDR3 sequence reads CASSPGQGAETLYF. This rearrangement joins TRBV3 to TRBJ2-3; 10 bases line up with TRBD1. The observed sequence ends 1 residue before the CDR3 terminus, with the missing tail filled in from the germline J gene. Per the germline V gene, CDR1 is SNHLY and CDR2 is FYNGKV (reference sequence). CDR3 length equals 14 residues. J lost 3 bases, V lost 6 bases, and 3 bases had no gene match. Full variable domain (missing parts from reference TRBV3 and TRBJ2-3): GPKVLQIPSHQIIDMGQMVTLNCDPVSNHLYFYWYKQILGQQMEFLVNFYNGKVMEKSKLFKDQFSVERPDGSYFTLKIQPTALEDSAVYFCASSPGQGAETLYFGSGTRLTVL.

About this clone: The genes are named according to mouse. The CDR3 goes on 1 residue after the read ends, and that part is filled in from the germline J gene. The V call is TRBV12-2, the J call TRBJ1-1, with D perhaps matching TRBD1 (5 bases). Germline CDR1 and CDR2: SGHLS and HYDKME. The CDR3 covers 12 residues. V dropped 4 bases and J dropped 2 bases, with 7 bases sitting between them. CDR3 protein: CASSWDNTEVFF. CDR3 DNA (partial): TGTGCCAGCTCCTGGGACAACACAGAAGTCTTC.

This clone has more than one count but fewer than ten. Genes here carry mouse names. Read sequence stops 1 residue before the CDR3 end, and the germline J gene provides the missing end. This chain uses TRBV5 with TRBJ1-3; no firm D call. The CDR3 loop spans 12 amino acids. V dropped 0 bases and J dropped 4 bases, with 1 base sitting between them. From germline, CDR1 is LGHNA and CDR2 YNLKQL (reference sequence). The CDR3 bases that were read are TGTGCCAGCAGCCAAGACGGAAATACGCTCTAT. Translating it yields CASSQDGNTLY. In full, the CDR3 is CASSQDGNTLYF.

On this clone: Gene names refer to mouse genes. CDR3 sequence: CASGDWGGSDYTF. The CDR3 DNA, read in part, is TGTGCCAGCGGTGATTGGGGTGGCTCCGACTACACC. V is TRBV13-2 and J is TRBJ1-2, with D hard to call. The read halts 1 residue ahead of the CDR3 end, with the missing end drawn from the germline J gene. This CDR3 has 13 residues. Trimming pared 1 base from V and 4 bases from J, leaving 8 bases between. Per the germline V gene, CDR1 is NNHNN and CDR2 is SYGAGS (reference sequence).

This clone was counted a few times. Mouse germline and gene names are used. The sequence runs out 1 residue before the end of the CDR3; the remainder is reconstructed from the germline J gene. This sequence joins TRBV26 and TRBJ1-4; D may be TRBD1 (5 bases). CDR1 KGHPV and CDR2 FQNQEV come from the germline V gene (reference sequence). The ends were cut back, 6 bases at V and 7 bases at J, with 12 bases in the middle. The CDR3 is made up of 13 amino acids. The part of the CDR3 DNA that was read is TGTGCCAGCAGCCATCAGGGCCCCGAAAGATTATTT. Amino acid sequence: CASSHQGPERLF. The full CDR3 protein reads CASSHQGPERLFF.

This clone showed up just a few times. The gene names here belong to mouse. From the germline J gene comes the end of the CDR3, since the read stops 1 residue before it. The chain carries TRBV13-3 and TRBJ2-1, with D possibly TRBD1 on 5 matching bases. This CDR3 spans 13 amino acids. Trimming removed 2 bases at V and 4 bases at J, with 7 bases between. From germline, CDR1 is NNHDY and CDR2 SYVADS. This CDR3 reads CASSDRAYAEQFF. Partial CDR3 DNA: TGTGCCAGCAGTGACAGGGCGTATGCTGAGCAGTTC.

In the case of this clone: The gene symbols are mouse symbols. The CDR3 extends 1 residue past the end of the read, so its final part is completed from the germline J gene. This rearrangement joins TRBV5 to TRBJ1-4; 8 bases are a match to TRBD1. After removal of 0 bases from V and 4 bases from J, the junction contained 4 bases not matched to a gene. In germline, CDR1 is LGHNA, CDR2 YNLKQL (reference sequence). The CDR3 is 16 amino acids. CDR3 in amino acids: CASSQDWTGFNERLFF. The DNA read from the CDR3 is TGTGCCAGCAGCCAAGATTGGACAGGGTTCAACGAAAGATTATTT.

By share, this clone counts as large. The germline and genes are mouse ones. The read falls 1 residue short of the CDR3 end, and the missing part is taken from the germline J gene. The J gene is TRBJ2-1, the V gene TRBV17, with 9 bases aligning to TRBD2. The germline gives CDR1 MNHDT, CDR2 YYDKIL. With V trimmed by 3 bases and J by 1 base, 1 base remained unmatched. The CDR3 spans 15 residues. CDR3 in amino acids: CASSRDWGNYAEQFF. The CDR3 DNA, read in part, is TGTGCTAGCAGTAGGGACTGGGGAAACTATGCTGAGCAGTTC.

With respect to this clone: Mouse germline and gene names are used. The DNA ends 1 residue before the CDR3 does, and the rest of the CDR3 is filled in from the germline J gene. This chain uses TRBV26 with TRBJ2-7, with D perhaps TRBD1 (7 bases). There are 13 residues in the CDR3. Trimming removed 2 bases at V and 7 bases at J, with 12 bases between. Germline V CDR1 and CDR2: KGHPV, FQNQEV (reference sequence). The CDR3 reads CASSLKGGREQYF. Partial CDR3 DNA: TGTGCCAGCAGTCTGAAAGGGGGCCGGGAACAGTAC.

Concerning this clone itself: Gene labels here are mouse ones. CDR3: CASRTGGYYAEQFF. Partial CDR3 DNA: TGTGCCAGCAGGACAGGGGGTTACTATGCTGAGCAGTTC. This chain links TRBV15 with TRBJ2-1, with TRBD1 matching over 9 bases. The CDR3 is cut off 1 residue early in the read; its end comes from the germline J gene. Looked up from germline, CDR1 is SGHND and CDR2 is FRSKSL. V lost 6 bases, J lost 2 bases, and 2 bases stayed unmatched. CDR3 length equals 14 residues.

Details on this clone: Gene names are the mouse ones. The CDR3 extends 1 residue past the end of the read, so its final part is completed from the germline J gene. The chain employs TRBV26 and TRBJ1-2; TRBD1 matches at 9 bases. CDR3 length equals 13 residues. Trimming took 4 bases from V and 4 from J; bases not matched to a gene: 1. Germline-derived CDR1 and CDR2 are KGHPV and FQNQEV (reference sequence). CDR3 sequence: CASSPTGGSDYTF. CDR3 DNA (partial): TGTGCCAGCAGTCCGACAGGGGGCTCCGACTACACC.

By proportion, this clone is large (0.1 to 1%). Any gene name here is a mouse gene name. The CDR3 end is not reached by the read, which stops 1 residue before it; the germline J gene fills it in. This chain joins TRBV5 and TRBJ2-7; D possibly matches TRBD1 or TRBD2 (5 bases each). Germline lookup yields CDR1 LGHNA and CDR2 YNLKQL (reference sequence). This CDR3 spans 15 amino acids. Trimming stripped 0 bases from V and 3 bases from J, with 12 bases between. CDR3 bases read: TGTGCCAGCAGCCAAGATCGAGGGGCGGGCTATGAACAGTAC. It yields the protein CASSQDRGAGYEQY. The full CDR3 protein is CASSQDRGAGYEQYF.

This clone has only a few counts. Gene and germline names: mouse. The DNA ends 1 residue before the CDR3 does, and the rest of the CDR3 is filled in from the germline J gene. The V gene is TRBV29, the J gene TRBJ2-1; 8 bases agree with TRBD1. Losses at the gene ends were 5 bases for V and 3 bases for J; bases not matched to a gene: 0. Germline V gene sequence: CDR1 MSHET, CDR2 SYDVDS. The CDR3 consists of 13 residues. Here the CDR3 reads CASSQGAYAEQFF. Partial CDR3 DNA: TGTGCTAGCAGTCAGGGGGCCTATGCTGAGCAGTTC.

This clone rates as medium-sized. Genes and germline are mouse. Read coverage stops 1 residue before the CDR3 terminus; the germline J gene supplies the remainder. This sequence joins TRBV26 and TRBJ2-7; TRBD1 matches at 10 bases. V shed 6 bases, J shed 3 bases, and the junction held 5 bases outside the gene matches. The CDR3 totals 14 residues. CDR1 is KGHPV and CDR2 is FQNQEV in the germline V gene (reference sequence). CDR3 DNA, as far as it was read: TGTGCCAGCAGCCCCGGGACAGGGGTCTATGAACAGTAC. The encoded protein is CASSPGTGVYEQY. The complete CDR3 sequence is CASSPGTGVYEQYF.